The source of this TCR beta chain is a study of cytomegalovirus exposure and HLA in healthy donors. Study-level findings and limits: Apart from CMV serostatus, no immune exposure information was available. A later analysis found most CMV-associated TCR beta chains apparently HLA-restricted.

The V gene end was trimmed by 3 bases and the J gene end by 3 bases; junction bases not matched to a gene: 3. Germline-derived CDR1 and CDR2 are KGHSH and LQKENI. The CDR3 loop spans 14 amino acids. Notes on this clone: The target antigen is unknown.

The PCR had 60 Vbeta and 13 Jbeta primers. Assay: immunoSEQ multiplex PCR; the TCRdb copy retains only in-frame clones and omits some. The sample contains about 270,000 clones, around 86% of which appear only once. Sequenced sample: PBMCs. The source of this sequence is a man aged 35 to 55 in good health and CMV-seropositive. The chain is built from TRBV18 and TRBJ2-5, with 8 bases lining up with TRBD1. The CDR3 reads CASSPVTGEETQYF. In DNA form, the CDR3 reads TGTGCCAGCTCACCGGTGACAGGGGAAGAGACCCAGTACTTC.